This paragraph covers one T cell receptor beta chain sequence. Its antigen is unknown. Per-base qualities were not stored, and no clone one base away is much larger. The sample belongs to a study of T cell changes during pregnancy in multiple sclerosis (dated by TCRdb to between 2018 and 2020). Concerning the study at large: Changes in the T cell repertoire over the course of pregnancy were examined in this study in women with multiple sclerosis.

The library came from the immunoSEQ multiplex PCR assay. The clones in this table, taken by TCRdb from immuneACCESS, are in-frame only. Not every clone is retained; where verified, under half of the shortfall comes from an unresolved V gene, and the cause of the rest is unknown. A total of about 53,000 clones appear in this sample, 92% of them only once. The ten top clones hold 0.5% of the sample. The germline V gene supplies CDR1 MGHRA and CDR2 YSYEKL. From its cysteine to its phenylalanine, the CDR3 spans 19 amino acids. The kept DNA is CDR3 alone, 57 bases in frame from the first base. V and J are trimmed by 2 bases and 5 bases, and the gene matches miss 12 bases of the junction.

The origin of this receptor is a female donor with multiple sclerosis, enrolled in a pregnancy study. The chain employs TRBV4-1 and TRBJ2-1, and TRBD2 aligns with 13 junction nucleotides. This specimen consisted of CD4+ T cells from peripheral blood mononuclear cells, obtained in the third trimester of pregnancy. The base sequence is TGCGCCAGCAGCCAAACCCCAACTAGCGGGGGGGCCCTCAACAATGAGCAGTTCTTC. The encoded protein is CASSQTPTSGGALNNEQFF.